The next 3 T cell receptor beta chains were all read from a single sample in a study of neurological immune-mediated disorders. Each CDR3 protein gets one entry after TCRdb re-called the 5' RACE reads with MiXCR. This sample has roughly 48,000 distinct CDR3 sequences, with less than 15% found just once. The time point was: longitudinal time-point 2. The source material was PBMCs. Every receptor here comes from a male donor with HTLV-1-associated myelopathy (HAM/TSP).

This clonotype was observed many times. J is TRBJ1-2 and V is TRBV19; weak D call: TRBD1 (6 bases). This CDR3 has 15 amino acids. Germline V gene lookup returns CDR1 LNHDA and CDR2 SQIVND (reference sequence). The V gene lost 5 bases and the J gene lost 7 bases, with 20 bases spanning the gap. Here the CDR3 reads CASSPAQGTSAGYTF. For the CDR3, the DNA is TGTGCCAGTAGTCCGGCACAGGGAACTTCTGCTGGCTACACCTTC.

This clonotype was counted ten times or more. This chain uses TRBV2 with TRBJ2-7; TRBD1 might be the D (6 bases). V shed 5 bases and J shed 7 bases, with 15 bases lying between them. The CDR3 has 13 amino acids. Germline V CDR1 and CDR2: SNHLY, FYNNEI. The CDR3 is CASSPQTGGEQYF. The CDR3 DNA reads as TGTGCCAGCAGTCCCCAGACAGGCGGGGAGCAGTACTTC.

The chain uses TRBV28 and TRBJ2-1, with D possibly TRBD2 on 5 matching bases. Germline CDR1 reads MDHEN; CDR2 reads SYDVKM. This CDR3 is 12 amino acids long. The CDR3 DNA follows: TGTTCTAGCAGTCCGCCTTTGGATGAGCAGTTCTTC. This translates into CSSSPPLDEQFF.